This TCR beta chain was sequenced during a study of blood T cell repertoires in COVID-19. Study context: Acute-phase and convalescent COVID-19 samples originated in the United States, Italy and Spain. PBMCs, B-cell-depleted T cells, or T cells were the source of the cDNA or gDNA that made up the material.

V was pared by 5 bases and J by 1 base, with 12 bases between. Germline V gives CDR1 MNHEY, CDR2 SVGEGT. This CDR3 region has 14 residues. The authors' processing: By means of reference gene primer amplification, nucleated cell counts were estimated. TCRdb's copy holds only in-frame clones and misses some; the assay was immunoSEQ multiplex PCR. The DNA was the basis for D and trimming; V, J and clone size are from that table. Seen here are some 140,000 clones, about four fifths observed once, and the top ten hold about a sixth. This rearrangement joins TRBV6-2 or TRBV6-3 to TRBJ2-7; D is perhaps TRBD1 (6 bases). The sequenced sample was peripheral blood. The origin of this receptor is a woman aged 80 or over with acute or convalescent COVID-19. The CDR3 is CASSDTRGSYEQYF. CDR3 sequence (DNA): TGTGCCAGCAGTGACACCAGGGGTTCCTACGAGCAGTACTTC.